This T cell receptor (beta chain) was recorded in a study of response to subunit inactivated influenza vaccine. The V end lost 0 bases, the J end lost 4 bases, and 12 bases lay between the germline ends. Germline CDR1 LGHNA, CDR2 YNFKEQ. The CDR3 is 15 amino acids. Findings of the study overall: Authors proposed each seasonal influenza vaccination draws in few new T cells.

This clonotype has a handful of counts. Its antigen is currently unknown. TCRdb itself ran the RT-PCR reads through MiXCR, one entry per CDR3 protein. The table lists approximately 310,000 distinct CDR3 sequences, 20% to 25% of them singletons, with 10% in the top ten. The sequence derives from a man in his fifties or sixties who received an inactivated influenza vaccine. The genes are TRBV4-2 and TRBJ1-2; D gene ambiguous. The sample here was PBMCs from blood, taken 21 months after vaccination. Here the CDR3 DNA reads TGTGCCAGCAGCCAAGATCGGGTGGCCAGCTATGGCTACACCTTC. This codes for CASSQDRVASYGYTF.